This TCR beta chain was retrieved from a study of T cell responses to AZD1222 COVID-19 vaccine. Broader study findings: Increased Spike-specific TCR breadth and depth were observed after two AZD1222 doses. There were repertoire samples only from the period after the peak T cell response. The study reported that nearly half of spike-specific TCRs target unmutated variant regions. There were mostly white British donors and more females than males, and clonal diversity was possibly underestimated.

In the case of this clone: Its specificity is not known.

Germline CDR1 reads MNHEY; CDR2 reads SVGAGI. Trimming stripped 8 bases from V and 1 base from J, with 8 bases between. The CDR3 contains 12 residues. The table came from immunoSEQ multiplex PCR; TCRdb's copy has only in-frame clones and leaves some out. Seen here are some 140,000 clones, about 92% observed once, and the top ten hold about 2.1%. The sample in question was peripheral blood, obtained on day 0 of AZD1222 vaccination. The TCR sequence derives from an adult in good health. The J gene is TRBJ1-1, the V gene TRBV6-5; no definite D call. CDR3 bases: TGTGCCAGCTGGGAGACGAACACTGAAGCTTTCTTT. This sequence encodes CASWETNTEAFF.